These 5 T cell receptor beta chains were sequenced from one sample in a study of cytomegalovirus exposure and HLA in healthy donors. It was with 60 Vbeta and 13 Jbeta primers that the PCR ran. Sequencing was performed with immunoSEQ multiplex PCR; in TCRdb, only in-frame clones are kept and a portion is missing. The table has under 150,000 clones, roughly 80% seen once. The specimen sequenced was PBMCs. These receptors were collected from a middle-aged woman in good health and CMV-seronegative.

Only one count was recorded for this clone. V is TRBV10-3 and J is TRBJ2-7, with D unclear. Germline-derived CDR1 and CDR2 are ENHRY and SYGVKD. The CDR3 sequence is 11 residues long. V lost 4 bases and J 4 bases, leaving 5 bases between the germline ends. CDR3 DNA: TGTGCCATCAGTGCCGAGTACGAGCAGTACTTC. Translated: CAISAEYEQYF.

The chain uses TRBV5-5 and TRBJ2-1, with 12 nucleotides matching TRBD2. The V gene end was trimmed by 2 bases and the J gene end by 4 bases; junction bases not matched to a gene: 4. The CDR3 covers 16 residues. CDR1 and CDR2 (germline): SGHKS, YYEKEE (reference sequence). The CDR3 region has the DNA TGTGCCAGCAGCTTTCAGCTAGCGGGAGGGTACAATGAGCAGTTCTTC. Translated, it gives CASSFQLAGGYNEQFF.

This clone showed up just a few times. The gene calls are TRBV28 and TRBJ2-7; 11 nucleotides align to TRBD2. CDR3 length equals 16 residues. The trim removed 5 bases at V and 3 bases at J, leaving 9 bases unmatched. CDR1 MDHEN and CDR2 SYDVKM come from the germline V gene. CDR3 in DNA: TGTGCCAGCAGTCCTCTCCCGGGACTAGCGGTCTACGAGCAGTACTTC. Protein sequence: CASSPLPGLAVYEQYF.

The chain joins TRBV4-1 to TRBJ2-1; 9 bases map to TRBD2. The CDR3 length is 17 residues. V shed 6 bases and J 0 bases; nucleotides not matched to a gene: 9. Germline CDR1 MGHRA, CDR2 YSYEKL. The CDR3 DNA is TGCGCCAGCAGTTCTTTAGCGGGAGTCCCCTCCTACAATGAGCAGTTCTTC. The encoded protein is CASSSLAGVPSYNEQFF.

The chain employs TRBV11-2 and TRBJ2-5, with 10 bases aligning to TRBD1. TRBJ2-7 matches the DNA end more closely, so the J call is doubtful. The V gene's germline CDR1 is SGHAT and CDR2 FQNNGV. The CDR3 runs 14 residues. The chain's CDR3 is CASSSGTGVYEQYF. DNA for the CDR3: TGTGCCAGCAGCTCCGGGACAGGGGTCTACGAGCAGTACTTC.